The 20 T cell receptor beta chains presented below share a single source sample, sequenced in a study of CD4 and CD8 cells across lung adenocarcinoma regions. TCRdb ran MiXCR on the PCR reads and lists one entry per CDR3 protein. Altogether 3,000 to 4,000 distinct CDR3 sequences are present, about 59% being singletons, with the ten largest covering approximately 16%. Sequences were obtained from CD4+ T cells from the margin of a lung tumor. These receptor sequences come from a male donor with lung adenocarcinoma. The CD4 and CD8 labels of this study may be unreliable.

J is TRBJ2-1 and V is TRBV11-2; maybe TRBD1 (5 bases). The end of the DNA fits TRBJ2-7 better, so the J call may be wrong. The V gene's germline CDR1 is SGHAT and CDR2 FQNNGV. CDR3 length equals 16 residues. The CDR3 region has the DNA TGTGCCAGCAGCTTAGGCGTTGGGGCGGTTTCCTACGAGCAGTACTTC. As protein: CASSLGVGAVSYEQYF.

V usage is TRBV6-1 and J usage is TRBJ2-7; 8 nucleotides agree with TRBD2. Germline values: CDR1 MNHNS, CDR2 SASEGT. After removal of 2 bases from V and 0 bases from J, the junction contained 3 bases not matched to a gene. The CDR3 is 15 amino acids. This CDR3 is CASSEIAGPSYEQYF. CDR3 nucleotides: TGTGCCAGCAGTGAAATAGCGGGACCCTCCTACGAGCAGTACTTC.

The chain is built from TRBV6-1 and TRBJ2-1; D possibly corresponds to TRBD2 (7 bases). V lost 6 bases and J lost 4, with 16 bases in between. From germline, CDR1 is MNHNS and CDR2 SASEGT. The CDR3 length is 15 residues. The CDR3 is CASRRTRGYYNEQFF. The CDR3 DNA is TGTGCCAGCAGACGGACTAGGGGGTATTACAATGAGCAGTTCTTC.

The chain joins TRBV6-1 to TRBJ2-7; TRBD1 agrees at 8 bases. The V gene end was trimmed by 7 bases and the J gene end by 2 bases; junction bases not matched to a gene: 10. The CDR3 runs to 15 residues. Germline CDR1 reads MNHNS; CDR2 reads SASEGT. Here the CDR3 reads CASTYDRGRTYEQYF. CDR3 sequence (DNA): TGTGCCAGCACATACGACAGGGGACGAACCTACGAGCAGTACTTC.

In its sample, this clonotype was seen a few times. V and J are TRBV6-1 and TRBJ2-4; perhaps TRBD2 as D (6 bases). This CDR3 spans 16 amino acids. Germline CDR1 is MNHNS and CDR2 is SASEGT. V lost 3 bases to trimming and J lost 1 base, with 13 bases between them. In DNA, the CDR3 is TGTGCCAGCAGTGACCCTTCCGGAGGGGCCAAAAACATTCAGTACTTC. Encoded protein: CASSDPSGGAKNIQYF.

CDR3 DNA: TGTGCCAGCAGTTTAAGACAGGGGAAGAATGAGCAGTTCTTC. Amino acid sequence: CASSLRQGKNEQFF. This chain joins TRBV27 and TRBJ2-1, with 8 bases matching TRBD1. Germline V gene sequence: CDR1 MNHEY, CDR2 SMNVEV (reference sequence). CDR3 length: 14 residues. With 2 bases clipped from V and 7 bases from J, the junction kept 4 bases outside the gene matches.

CDR3 bases: TGTGCCAGCAGCTGGGCAGGGGCGTCAAGGGAGCTGTTTTTT. Translated: CASSWAGASRELFF. The chain is built from TRBV11-3 and TRBJ1-3; weak D call: TRBD1 (6 bases). The end of the DNA is better explained by TRBJ2-2, so the J call may be wrong. The CDR3 totals 14 residues. Per the germline V gene, CDR1 is SGHNT and CDR2 is YENEEA.

This chain connects TRBV7-6 to TRBJ1-5; D perhaps matches TRBD1 (5 bases). Trimming removed 3 bases from V and 3 bases from J, with 9 bases in between. The V gene's germline CDR1 is SGHVS and CDR2 FNYEAQ. The CDR3 contains 14 residues. CDR3 residues: CASSFGGINQPQHF. CDR3 coding DNA: TGTGCCAGCAGCTTTGGGGGGATCAATCAGCCCCAGCATTTT.

The chain is built from TRBV6-5 and TRBJ2-2, with 7 bases matching TRBD1. Germline V gives CDR1 MNHEY, CDR2 SVGAGI. There are 16 residues in the CDR3. Trimming took 6 bases from V and 1 from J; bases not matched to a gene: 8. Written as DNA, the CDR3 is TGTGCCAGCAGGTACGGACAGGCGAAGAACACCGGGGAGCTGTTTTTT. Protein product: CASRYGQAKNTGELFF.

This clonotype was counted once. The chain recombines TRBV7-3 with TRBJ2-4, with D tentatively TRBD2 (6 bases). Germline CDR1 and CDR2: SGHTA and FQGTGA. V lost 2 bases to trimming and J lost 9 bases, with 17 bases between them. The CDR3 contains 15 residues. CDR3 coding DNA: TGTGCCAGCAGCTTAGGGCGCCCCGGGAGTGGCATTCAGTACTTC. Amino acid sequence: CASSLGRPGSGIQYF.

V usage is TRBV7-2 and J usage is TRBJ2-1; 10 nucleotides line up with TRBD2. This CDR3 comprises 14 residues. Unmatched junction bases numbered 4, after V lost 4 bases and J lost 7 bases. Germline CDR1 is SGHTA and CDR2 is FQGNSA. CDR3 protein: CASSYLAGANEQFF. In DNA, the CDR3 is TGTGCCAGCAGCTACCTAGCGGGAGCAAATGAGCAGTTCTTC.

By frequency in the sample, this clonotype is large. The J gene is TRBJ2-1, the V gene TRBV10-3, with D hard to call. Germline CDR1 and CDR2: ENHRY and SYGVKD. V was clipped by 6 bases and J by 10 bases, with 13 bases between them. The CDR3 is 12 amino acids. For the CDR3, the DNA is TGTGCCATCAGCCGACTCGACCAAGAGCAGTTCTTC. This translates into CAISRLDQEQFF.

This clonotype was recorded a few times. The chain combines TRBV3-1 with TRBJ2-2, with D possibly TRBD1 on 6 matching bases. Germline CDR1 reads LGHDT; CDR2 reads YNNKEL (reference sequence). CDR3 length: 16 residues. Trimming pared 0 bases from V and 7 bases from J, leaving 15 bases between. DNA for the CDR3: TGTGCCAGCAGCCAAGAAGGAACAGGGATAGACGGGGAGCTGTTTTTT. Amino acid sequence: CASSQEGTGIDGELFF.

The genes are TRBV4-3 and TRBJ2-1, with 10 bases that match TRBD2. This CDR3 is built from 22 residues. Trimming took 2 bases from V and 6 from J; bases not matched to a gene: 25. Germline V lookup: CDR1 LGHNA, CDR2 YSLEER. CDR3 in amino acids: CASSQSALVEGGAGGPGNEQFF. In DNA, the CDR3 is TGCGCCAGCAGCCAATCGGCGTTAGTTGAAGGCGGAGCGGGAGGGCCGGGCAATGAGCAGTTCTTC.

This chain uses TRBV6-1 with TRBJ2-1, with 9 bases that match TRBD2. Trimming at V came to 2 bases and at J to 3 bases, leaving 5 bases not matched to a gene. The CDR3 spans 16 residues. Germline loops: CDR1 MNHNS, CDR2 SASEGT. The CDR3 loop reads CASSERATSGYNEQFF. CDR3 nucleotides: TGTGCCAGCAGTGAAAGGGCGACTAGCGGCTACAATGAGCAGTTCTTC.

The chain links TRBV5-1 to TRBJ2-5, with D perhaps matching TRBD1 or TRBD2 (5 bases each). This CDR3 region has 17 residues. Germline values: CDR1 SGHRS, CDR2 YFSETQ. V was clipped by 3 bases and J by 2 bases, with 20 bases between them. CDR3: CASSSSYRRDQQETQYF. CDR3 nucleotide sequence: TGCGCCAGCAGCTCCAGTTATCGCCGGGACCAACAAGAGACCCAGTACTTC.

This clonotype is labeled as large (0.1 to 1%). The rearrangement uses TRBV27 and TRBJ1-5; 8 positions match TRBD1. The germline gives CDR1 MNHEY, CDR2 SMNVEV (reference sequence). The CDR3 loop spans 15 amino acids. The V gene end was trimmed by 0 bases and the J gene end by 5 bases; junction bases not matched to a gene: 3. CDR3 protein: CASSLSGTGDQPQHF. The CDR3 coding sequence is TGTGCCAGCAGTTTATCGGGGACAGGCGATCAGCCCCAGCATTTT.

V and J are TRBV10-1 and TRBJ1-1; D remains ambiguous. In germline, CDR1 is WNHNN, CDR2 SYGVQD (reference sequence). The CDR3 covers 12 residues. Trimming cost V 3 bases and J 8 bases, with 10 bases left between them. The CDR3 DNA reads as TGCGCCAGCAGTGAAGGGCCGGGCGAAGCTTTCTTT. Translated, it gives CASSEGPGEAFF.

The CDR3: CASRDGLAGVTDTQYF. CDR3 nucleotides: TGTGCCAGCAGGGACGGACTAGCGGGCGTCACAGATACGCAGTATTTT. The rearrangement joins TRBV7-6 to TRBJ2-3; 11 nucleotides line up with TRBD2. CDR1 is SGHVS, CDR2 FNYEAQ, per germline. CDR3 length: 16 residues. The V and J ends lost 6 bases and 2 bases, in that order; junction bases with no gene match: 7.

V and J are TRBV6-1 and TRBJ2-5, with 7 bases identical to TRBD2. The J call may be wrong; the DNA end is better matched by TRBJ2-7. The CDR3 length is 15 residues. Germline lookup yields CDR1 MNHNS and CDR2 SASEGT. The CDR3 DNA reads TGTGCCAGCAGTGAACTTGTGGCGGGAGTGGGCGAGCAGTACTTC. This gives the protein CASSELVAGVGEQYF.